This T cell receptor beta chain was sequenced in a study of OX40 agonist ivuxolimab in advanced cancers. As for the study in general: Patients in the trial were receiving intravenous ivuxolimab every 2 weeks, at doses of 0.01 to 10 mg/kg.

The protocol was immunoSEQ multiplex PCR, while the TCRdb copy is restricted to in-frame clones and leaves out a portion. Of 50,000 to 70,000 clones in the sample, 91% were seen once. The sequencing here drew on CD4+ or CD8+ T cells sorted from blood, taken in a trial of the OX40 agonist ivuxolimab. The TCR originated in an adult with an advanced solid tumor such as melanoma, head and neck, liver or kidney cancer.

The CDR3 sequence: CATEDSPSYNEQFF. In nucleotides, the CDR3 is TGTGCCACTGAGGACTCTCCCTCCTACAATGAGCAGTTCTTC. The chain employs TRBV11-2 and TRBJ2-1, with D tentatively TRBD2 (5 bases). CDR3 length: 14 residues. Germline V gene lookup returns CDR1 SGHAT and CDR2 FQNNGV. The ends were cut back, 10 bases at V and 0 bases at J, with 13 bases in the middle.